A selection of T cell receptor beta chains follows, all from one sample in a study of cytomegalovirus exposure and HLA in healthy donors. Generated by immunoSEQ multiplex PCR, the TCRdb table keeps only in-frame clones and is missing some. This table holds 30,000 to 35,000 clones, 80% found once. Specimen: PBMCs. The receptor source for this set is a male donor in good health and CMV-seronegative. CDR3s include the opening cysteine and the closing phenylalanine or tryptophan. A D gene is named only where the DNA matches it firmly. A clone size is listed for some rows: how often the clone was seen (once, few, many), or a class if it is expanded.

CDR3aa: CAWRRGISPLHF
CDR3nt: TGTGCCTGGAGGCGGGGGATTTCACCCCTCCACTTT
abundance: NA
j_gene: TRBJ1-6
d_gene: NA
v_gene: TRBV30

CDR3aa: CATSSTSGKDTQYF
CDR3nt: TGTGCCACCAGCAGTACTAGCGGGAAAGATACGCAGTATTTT
abundance: NA
j_gene: TRBJ2-3
d_gene: TRBD2
v_gene: TRBV15

CDR3aa: CASSIGGVNTEAFF
CDR3nt: TGTGCCAGTAGTATCGGAGGGGTGAACACTGAAGCTTTCTTT
abundance: NA
j_gene: TRBJ1-1
d_gene: NA
v_gene: TRBV19

CDR3aa: CASSFSGRGHTEAFF
CDR3nt: TGTGCCAGCAGCTTTAGCGGCAGGGGGCACACTGAAGCTTTCTTT
abundance: NA
j_gene: TRBJ1-1
d_gene: TRBD1
v_gene: TRBV5-6

CDR3aa: CASSQYTGTTEAFF
CDR3nt: TGCGCCAGCAGCCAATACACAGGGACCACTGAAGCTTTCTTT
abundance: few
j_gene: TRBJ1-1
d_gene: NA
v_gene: TRBV4-1

CDR3aa: CAFRERERTEAFF
CDR3nt: TGTGCCTTTAGGGAGAGGGAAAGGACTGAAGCTTTCTTT
abundance: NA
j_gene: TRBJ1-1
d_gene: NA
v_gene: TRBV30

CDR3aa: CASSVDVGGGDTGELFF
CDR3nt: TGTGCCAGCAGCGTGGATGTGGGCGGAGGCGACACCGGGGAGCTGTTTTTT
abundance: NA
j_gene: TRBJ2-2
d_gene: NA
v_gene: TRBV9

CDR3aa: CASSDRVFYGYTF
CDR3nt: TGTGCCAGCAGCGACCGGGTGTTCTATGGCTACACCTTC
abundance: NA
j_gene: TRBJ1-2
d_gene: NA
v_gene: TRBV7-8

CDR3aa: CASSSGGASYNEQFF
CDR3nt: TGCGCCAGCAGCTCCGGGGGGGCCTCCTACAATGAGCAGTTCTTC
abundance: NA
j_gene: TRBJ2-1
d_gene: TRBD2
v_gene: TRBV5-1

CDR3aa: CASSGLAGGDTQYF
CDR3nt: TGTGCCAGCAGTGGACTAGCGGGGGGAGATACGCAGTATTTT
abundance: medium-sized
j_gene: TRBJ2-3
d_gene: TRBD2
v_gene: TRBV6-4

CDR3aa: CASRVQGRPGELFF
CDR3nt: TGTGCCAGCAGGGTACAGGGGAGGCCCGGGGAGCTGTTTTTT
abundance: NA
j_gene: TRBJ2-2
d_gene: NA
v_gene: TRBV6-5

CDR3aa: CASSQGTGTGSAGELFF
CDR3nt: TGTGCCAGCAGCCAAGGGACCGGGACAGGATCCGCCGGGGAGCTGTTTTTT
abundance: NA
j_gene: TRBJ2-2
d_gene: TRBD1
v_gene: TRBV4-2

CDR3aa: CAWSTESSGNTIYF
CDR3nt: TGTGCCTGGAGTACGGAGAGCTCTGGAAACACCATATATTTT
abundance: NA
j_gene: TRBJ1-3
d_gene: NA
v_gene: TRBV30

CDR3aa: CASSGTGRDFYGYTF
CDR3nt: TGTGCCAGCAGCGGAACTGGACGGGACTTCTATGGCTACACCTTC
abundance: once
j_gene: TRBJ1-2
d_gene: NA
v_gene: TRBV9

CDR3aa: CASSSGQANEKLFF
CDR3nt: TGTGCCAGCAGTTCTGGACAGGCTAATGAAAAACTGTTTTTT
abundance: NA
j_gene: TRBJ1-4
d_gene: TRBD1
v_gene: TRBV6-5

CDR3aa: CALLSEVNTEAFF
CDR3nt: TGTGCCCTCCTTTCGGAGGTTAACACTGAAGCTTTCTTT
abundance: NA
j_gene: TRBJ1-1
d_gene: NA
v_gene: TRBV30

CDR3aa: CATSNPRTADSYEQYF
CDR3nt: TGTGCCACCAGTAACCCCCGGACAGCTGATTCCTACGAGCAGTACTTC
abundance: NA
j_gene: TRBJ2-7
d_gene: NA
v_gene: TRBV15

CDR3aa: CASRSTSNTEAFF
CDR3nt: TGTGCCAGCAGATCGACTTCGAACACTGAAGCTTTCTTT
abundance: NA
j_gene: TRBJ1-1
d_gene: NA
v_gene: TRBV7-9

CDR3aa: CASSVGEVNTEAFF
CDR3nt: TGTGCCAGCAGTGTAGGGGAAGTGAACACTGAAGCTTTCTTT
abundance: NA
j_gene: TRBJ1-1
d_gene: NA
v_gene: TRBV2

CDR3aa: CASTSRANEQYF
CDR3nt: TGTGCCAGCACCTCGCGGGCGAACGAGCAGTACTTC
abundance: NA
j_gene: TRBJ2-7
d_gene: NA
v_gene: TRBV6-5

CDR3aa: CASLAKYQHNEQFF
CDR3nt: TGTGCCAGCCTAGCGAAGTACCAACACAATGAGCAGTTCTTC
abundance: once
j_gene: TRBJ2-1
d_gene: NA
v_gene: TRBV28

CDR3aa: CAWSVAGGYTEAFF
CDR3nt: TGTGCCTGGAGTGTGGCGGGGGGTTACACTGAAGCTTTCTTT
abundance: NA
j_gene: TRBJ1-1
d_gene: NA
v_gene: TRBV30

CDR3aa: CAWSGTANSPLHF
CDR3nt: TGTGCCTGGAGTGGGACAGCAAATTCACCCCTCCACTTT
abundance: NA
j_gene: TRBJ1-6
d_gene: NA
v_gene: TRBV30

CDR3aa: CASTTGEFSQPQHF
CDR3nt: TGTGCCAGCACCACGGGAGAATTCAGTCAGCCCCAGCATTTT
abundance: NA
j_gene: TRBJ1-5
d_gene: NA
v_gene: TRBV6-6

CDR3aa: CASRRTSGGGDEQFF
CDR3nt: TGTGCCAGCCGGAGGACTAGCGGGGGTGGGGATGAGCAGTTCTTC
abundance: few
j_gene: TRBJ2-1
d_gene: TRBD2
v_gene: TRBV9

CDR3aa: CASSSGVAFF
CDR3nt: TGTGCCAGCAGTTCAGGGGTGGCTTTCTTT
abundance: NA
j_gene: TRBJ1-1
d_gene: NA
v_gene: TRBV6-1

CDR3aa: CASSSGLAGSETQYF
CDR3nt: TGTGCCAGCAGCTCGGGACTAGCGGGGTCCGAGACCCAGTACTTC
abundance: NA
j_gene: TRBJ2-5
d_gene: TRBD2
v_gene: TRBV13

CDR3aa: CASSRGLAGTWTQYF
CDR3nt: TGTGCCAGCAGCCGGGGGCTAGCGGGTACCTGGACCCAGTACTTC
abundance: NA
j_gene: TRBJ2-5
d_gene: TRBD2
v_gene: TRBV11-2

CDR3aa: CASSPPGSGADNYGYTF
CDR3nt: TGTGCCAGCAGTCCCCCCGGATCAGGGGCCGACAACTATGGCTACACCTTC
abundance: once
j_gene: TRBJ1-2
d_gene: NA
v_gene: TRBV28